This T cell receptor beta chain was captured by sequencing in a study of blood T cells in healthy people across ages. A word on this clonotype: A much larger clone differs from this one at a single base, so this may be a read error.

Together with a sample-barcoded 5' primer, a J-beta primer mix was included in a second PCR lasting about 6 to 11 cycles. Each TCR beta cDNA got a 12-nucleotide random molecular identifier. TCRdb reprocessed the 5' RACE reads via MiXCR and lists one record per CDR3 protein. The sample records hundreds of thousands of distinct CDR3 sequences, more than 25% being singletons. The receptor was isolated from a woman older than 75 in good health. Sequenced material: blood.

The CDR3 region is CSVGGRDYGYTF. The CDR3 bases are TGCAGCGTTGGCGGGCGGGACTATGGCTACACCTTC. The chain combines TRBV29-1 with TRBJ1-2; D ambiguous. The CDR3 is made up of 12 amino acids. The V and J ends lost 4 bases and 3 bases respectively, with 9 bases between them. Germline V gene data show CDR1 as SQVTM and CDR2 as ANQGSEA.